This T cell receptor (beta chain) was retrieved from a study of blood T cells in healthy people across ages (dated by TCRdb to between 2014 and 2017). Broadly, across the study: In model experiments, roughly one uniquely barcoded TCR beta cDNA molecule per two T cells was captured by template switching. The study analyzed two additional independent replicas of 1 million unique cDNA reads from the same blood draw for two donors, one aged 18 to 29 and one aged 80 or older. To avoid experimental bias, donors of different ages were distributed randomly across sequencing lanes. Using deep sequencing normalized with unique cDNA molecular identifiers, the study measured how TCR beta repertoire diversity changes with age. Four age groups were formed from the donors: young (average approximately 15 years), middle-aged (just under 40), aged (more than 55) and long-lived (more than 75).

The roughly 39 donors, aged about 6 to 95 years, were systemically healthy Caucasian individuals from Russia. About 10 milliliters of peripheral blood were collected from each donor into EDTA-treated Vacutainer tubes. Ficoll-Paque density-gradient centrifugation was used to isolate PBMCs, with at least 6.5 million obtained per sample. Total RNA was extracted from PBMCs with Trizol reagent, with at least 6 micrograms obtained per sample. Naive CD45RAhigh/CD27high T cell percentages were measured by flow cytometry on a PBMC aliquot from every donor. Library preparation was by 5' RACE. The sample was run on an Illumina HiSeq 2500. A second PCR of about 6 to 11 cycles was performed with a sample-barcoded 5' primer and a J-beta primer mix. A template-switch 5' adaptor carrying 12 random nucleotides introduced a unique molecular identifier onto each TCR beta cDNA molecule. Each sample yielded at least 3 million CDR3-containing paired-end reads. The Mint cDNA synthesis kit, primed by a TRBC-specific oligonucleotide, was used to synthesize first-strand cDNA from all RNA. After uracil-DNA glycosylase treatment, a first 18-cycle PCR used universal primers M1SS and BC2_uni_R on all cDNA. The authors' pipeline ran thus. For normalization, 1 million high-quality reads were randomly selected from each sample, with every read carrying a distinct molecular identifier. Instead of being binned into consensus sequences, reads that shared molecular identifiers were thrown out. CDR3 identification, clonotype clustering and error correction used MiTCR with a Q25 quality threshold and the strictest error-elimination algorithm. A nonparametric unseen species model with Euler transformation was used to estimate a lower bound on total TCR beta diversity. The raw public reads went through TCRdb reprocessing: fastp at Q25, MiXCR clone calling, in-frame beta chains kept. Merged by CDR3 protein, the rows form single entries marked with the most common genes and DNA. TCRdb, not the authors, supplied the V and J calls. The sample table holds about 970,000 distinct CDR3 sequences, of which just over 50% were seen once. The ten biggest clones cover about a fifth of the sample.

About this clonotype: Its antigen remains unidentified. No per-base quality is available; no much larger clone lies one base away.

Sequences MNHNS (CDR1) and SASEGT (CDR2) are obtained from the germline V gene. Inclusive of the bounding cysteine and phenylalanine, the CDR3 is 21 residues long. Only CDR3 DNA is held: 63 bases, read in frame from base 1. At the junction V is shortened by 6 bases and J by 0 bases; bases outside the gene matches: 21. The study at large found these results: Since profiling was done on bulk unsorted PBMCs, naive and antigen-experienced compartments could not be conclusively compared. Donor CMV infection status was unknown, potentially confounding age-related changes in expanded clonotypes. Observed TCR beta diversity correlated strongly with the percentage of naive T cells measured by flow cytometry. Compared with the aged group, more naive CD4+ T cells, fewer expanded clones and increased TCR diversity were shown by the long-lived group, suggesting age selection. As age increased, observed TCR beta diversity per million T cells dropped in a roughly linear way, and a significant reduction was already evident by age 40. Estimates of total diversity based on one million sequenced T cells were considered lower bounds and underestimates.

The sequencing input was blood. This clonotype was sampled from a woman aged 60-75 years in good health. The rearrangement joined TRBV6-1 to TRBJ2-1, with TRBD2 identical over 9 junction bases. The nucleotide sequence reads TGTGCCAGCAGCGAACCCCGCCTGACTAGCGGTTATCCAAGCTCCTACAATGAGCAGTTCTTC. It is translated as CASSEPRLTSGYPSSYNEQFF.